Following are 2 T cell receptor beta chains from one sample sequenced in a study of shared clonotypes between healthy human individuals. Assay used: immunoSEQ multiplex PCR; TCRdb lists only in-frame clones, some missing. The data contain hundreds of thousands of clones, 95% to 96% of them singletons. Terminally differentiated effector memory CD45RA+ cells were left out of the naive CD8 fraction, which was CD45RO-negative and positively selected for CCR7. The sequencing input was naive CD8+ T cells sorted from blood. The receptors were sampled from a woman in her 30s in good health.

This rearrangement joins TRBV25-1 to TRBJ1-2, with D tentatively TRBD1 (6 bases). V lost 3 bases, J lost 6 bases, and 17 bases lay in between. CDR1 is MGHDK, CDR2 SYGVNS, per germline. The CDR3 sequence is 15 residues long. The CDR3 DNA sequence: TGTGCCAGCAGTGAGCCGACGAGCGGGGGCCATGGCTACACCTTC. The encoded protein is CASSEPTSGGHGYTF.

The V and J genes are TRBV30 and TRBJ2-2, with 12 bases identical to TRBD2. The germline V gene encodes CDR1 GTSNPN and CDR2 SVGIG (reference sequence). Germline trimming cut 3 bases from V and 7 bases from J; bases unmatched to any gene: 9. This CDR3 is 16 amino acids long. In nucleotides, the CDR3 is TGTGCCTGGAGCAGACTAGCGGGAGTGGATGGCGGGGAGCTGTTTTTT. As protein: CAWSRLAGVDGGELFF.